Below are 20 T cell receptor beta chains sequenced from a single sample in a study of T cell responses to AZD1222 COVID-19 vaccine. Method: immunoSEQ multiplex PCR; TCRdb's copy keeps in-frame clones and lacks some. The sample includes roughly 200,000 clones, over 80% of them seen just once. This specimen was peripheral blood, taken 28 days after the second dose of the MenACWY control vaccine. Source of these receptors: an adult who received the MenACWY meningococcal vaccine as a control.

This chain uses TRBV7-2 with TRBJ1-5, with 8 bases that match TRBD1. The CDR3 length is 15 residues. V dropped 1 base and J dropped 9; count of bases not matched to a gene: 8. The V gene's germline CDR1 is SGHTA and CDR2 FQGNSA. The CDR3 region has the DNA TGTGCCAGCAGCTTAGTCGGACAGGGTAAAACGCCCCAGCATTTT. Its protein product is CASSLVGQGKTPQHF.

The chain links TRBV7-9 to TRBJ2-5, with D possibly being TRBD1 (5 bases). This CDR3 is built from 15 residues. Trimming took 3 bases from V and 2 from J, leaving 13 bases between them. Germline CDR1 SEHNR, CDR2 FQNEAQ (reference sequence). Here the CDR3 reads CASSLVPGLQETQYF. The CDR3 coding sequence is TGTGCCAGCAGCTTGGTTCCAGGGCTTCAAGAGACCCAGTACTTC.

This clone was observed a single time. The chain is built from TRBV2 and TRBJ1-5; D not certain. Germline V gene lookup returns CDR1 SNHLY and CDR2 FYNNEI. Trimming took 4 bases from V and 5 from J, leaving 12 bases between them. The CDR3 spans 14 residues. The CDR3 nucleotides read TGTGCCAGCAGTGCCTCGGGGTCACATCAGCCCCAGCATTTT. Its protein product is CASSASGSHQPQHF.

The chain joins TRBV10-3 to TRBJ2-1; no reliable D call. V lost 4 bases to trimming and J lost 7 bases, with 8 bases between them. The CDR3 has 12 amino acids. Germline-derived CDR1 and CDR2 are ENHRY and SYGVKD. The CDR3 DNA reads as TGTGCCATCAGTGGGGGATCGAATGAGCAGTTCTTC. Translated, it gives CAISGGSNEQFF.

The chain joins TRBV4-3 to TRBJ1-3, with no clear D. This CDR3 contains 16 residues. Germline assignment: CDR1 LGHNA and CDR2 YSLEER. Deletions cut 3 bases from V and 0 bases from J, with 12 bases between. The CDR3 DNA follows: TGCGCCAGCAGCCAGCGGGATTTGAGCTCTGGAAACACCATATATTTT. Protein product: CASSQRDLSSGNTIYF.

V and J are TRBV20-1 and TRBJ2-1; the D gene is possibly TRBD2 (5 bases). The germline gives CDR1 DFQATT, CDR2 SNEGSKA (reference sequence). The CDR3 is made up of 11 amino acids. The V end lost 3 bases, the J end lost 13 bases, and 13 bases lay between the germline ends. In nucleotides, the CDR3 is TGCAGTGCTAGTTACGGGGTGCAACAGTTCTTC. Its protein product is CSASYGVQQFF.

For the CDR3, the DNA is TGTGCCAGCAGTGAACTGGGGGGCTACACCTTC. It encodes CASSELGGYTF. The V and J genes are TRBV2 and TRBJ1-2, with D uncertain. V dropped 2 bases and J dropped 8 bases, with 6 bases sitting between them. The germline V gene encodes CDR1 SNHLY and CDR2 FYNNEI. This CDR3 is built from 11 residues. Drawing the rest from reference TRBV2 and TRBJ1-2, the complete variable domain is EPEVTQTPSHQVTQMGQEVILRCVPISNHLYFYWYRQILGQKVEFLVSFYNNEISEKSEIFDDQFSVERPDGSNFTLKIRSTKLEDSAMYFCASSELGGYTFGSGTRLTVV.

The chain carries TRBV6-1 and TRBJ2-7; D is perhaps TRBD1 (6 bases). Germline assignment: CDR1 MNHNS and CDR2 SASEGT. The length of the CDR3 is 14 residues. Trimming left V 3 bases short and J 0 bases short, with 9 bases between. CDR3 in amino acids: CASSDLQGSYEQYF. As DNA, the CDR3 is TGTGCCAGCAGTGATTTACAGGGCTCCTACGAGCAGTACTTC.

The chain uses TRBV18 and TRBJ2-2; D is perhaps TRBD1 (6 bases). The CDR3 extends over 13 amino acids. CDR1 KGHSH and CDR2 LQKENI come from the germline V gene. Trimming removed 4 bases from V and 6 bases from J, with 9 bases in between. CDR3 sequence (DNA): TGTGCCAGCTCACTGGGGGCTGCCGGGGAGCTGTTTTTT. This encodes CASSLGAAGELFF.

A single count supports this clone. This chain connects TRBV10-3 to TRBJ2-1, with 8 bases that match TRBD1. This CDR3 region has 15 residues. Germline lookup yields CDR1 ENHRY and CDR2 SYGVKD. The V and J ends lost 5 bases and 4 bases, in that order; junction bases with no gene match: 7. This CDR3 is CAISRQGLDYNEQFF. The CDR3 DNA reads as TGTGCCATCAGTAGACAGGGGTTGGATTACAATGAGCAGTTCTTC.

The rearrangement uses TRBV5-4 and TRBJ1-1; possibly TRBD1 for D (6 bases). Per the germline V gene, CDR1 is SGHNT and CDR2 is YYREEE (reference sequence). The CDR3 runs to 14 residues. Trimming removed 3 bases from V and 8 bases from J, with 17 bases in between. The CDR3 DNA follows: TGTGCCAGCAGCTCCCGGGACACCCGAACGGAAGCTTTCTTT. Its translation is CASSSRDTRTEAFF. The full variable domain, with the rest looked up from reference TRBV5-4 and TRBJ1-1, is ETGVTQSPTHLIKTRGQQVTLRCSSQSGHNTVSWYQQALGQGPQFIFQYYREEENGRGNFPPRFSGLQFPNYSSELNVNALELDDSALYLCASSSRDTRTEAFFGQGTRLTVV.

The J gene is TRBJ1-3, the V gene TRBV18, with D hard to call. V lost 3 bases and J lost 0, with 12 bases in between. Germline values: CDR1 KGHSH, CDR2 LQKENI. This CDR3 has 16 amino acids. For the CDR3, the DNA is TGTGCCAGCTCACCTAACCAAATGAGCTCTGGAAACACCATATATTTT. Residues: CASSPNQMSSGNTIYF.

The V gene is TRBV19, the J gene TRBJ1-5; 9 bases are shared with TRBD1. Germline CDR1 LNHDA, CDR2 SQIVND (reference sequence). The CDR3 loop spans 16 amino acids. V was clipped by 5 bases and J by 5 bases; unmatched bases: 10. The CDR3 DNA follows: TGTGCCAGTAGTCCCATACAGGGGGCGCTGGATCAGCCCCAGCATTTT. It translates to CASSPIQGALDQPQHF. Drawing the rest from reference TRBV19 and TRBJ1-5, the complete variable domain is DGGITQSPKYLFRKEGQNVTLSCEQNLNHDAMYWYRQDPGQGLRLIYYSQIVNDFQKGDIAEGYSVSREKKESFPLTVTSAQKNPTAFYLCASSPIQGALDQPQHFGDGTRLSIL.

The chain couples TRBV7-2 to TRBJ2-7; no clear D gene. The germline V gene encodes CDR1 SGHTA and CDR2 FQGNSA. V lost 1 base to trimming and J lost 3 bases, with 16 bases between them. The CDR3 consists of 16 residues. The DNA of the CDR3 is TGTGCCAGCAGCTTAGATCCGGTGGTTGGAAGCTACGAGCAGTACTTC. Translation: CASSLDPVVGSYEQYF. Combining the CDR3 with reference TRBV7-2 and TRBJ2-7 gives the whole variable domain GAGVSQSPSNKVTEKGKDVELRCDPISGHTALYWYRQSLGQGLEFLIYFQGNSAPDKSGLPSDRFSAERTGGSVSTLTIQRTQQEDSAVYLCASSLDPVVGSYEQYFGPGTRLTVT.

The chain uses TRBV3-1 (or the pseudogene TRBV3-2) and TRBJ1-2; no firm D call. The CDR3 is 16 residues long. Between the trimmed V and J ends, which lost 1 base and 7 bases, there was a span of 19 bases. CDR1 is LGHDT, CDR2 YNNKEL, per germline (reference sequence). CDR3 residues: CASSQGLPGVTLGYTF. In DNA form, the CDR3 reads TGTGCCAGCAGCCAAGGGCTCCCGGGCGTGACGCTTGGCTACACCTTC.

The chain joins TRBV2 to TRBJ2-5, with TRBD1 matching 8 bases. The CDR3 runs to 19 residues. V shed 3 bases and J 1 base; nucleotides not matched to a gene: 16. CDR1 and CDR2 from the germline V gene are SNHLY and FYNNEI. CDR3 coding DNA: TGTGCCAGCAGTGACTCCTGGACAGGGTGGGGTGCAGGCCAAGAGACCCAGTACTTC. Translating gives CASSDSWTGWGAGQETQYF. Combining the CDR3 with reference TRBV2 and TRBJ2-5 gives the whole variable domain EPEVTQTPSHQVTQMGQEVILRCVPISNHLYFYWYRQILGQKVEFLVSFYNNEISEKSEIFDDQFSVERPDGSNFTLKIRSTKLEDSAMYFCASSDSWTGWGAGQETQYFGPGTRLLVL.

The chain joins TRBV7-9 to TRBJ1-4; weak D call: TRBD1 (6 bases). CDR3 length equals 16 residues. V lost 6 bases and J 8 bases, leaving 22 bases between the germline ends. Germline V gives CDR1 SEHNR, CDR2 FQNEAQ (reference sequence). The CDR3 loop reads CASSLRDNQVEEKLFF. The CDR3 nucleotides read TGTGCCAGCAGTTTAAGGGACAACCAGGTCGAAGAAAAACTGTTTTTT.

A note on this clone: In the same sample, other DNA sequences code for this CDR3. This chain uses TRBV10-2 with TRBJ1-1; D call uncertain. The CDR3 is 12 amino acids. The V gene's germline CDR1 is WSHSY and CDR2 SAAADI. V dropped 5 bases and J dropped 2 bases, with 6 bases sitting between them. The CDR3 sequence is CASSSGNTEAFF. Written as DNA, the CDR3 is TGCGCCAGCAGTAGTGGAAACACTGAAGCTTTCTTT.

The rearrangement links TRBV20-1 to TRBJ1-5; D might be TRBD1 (6 bases). Germline-derived CDR1 and CDR2 are DFQATT and SNEGSKA (reference sequence). Between the trimmed V and J ends, which lost 3 bases and 3 bases, there was a span of 9 bases. The CDR3 totals 13 residues. The CDR3 region has the DNA TGCAGTGCTAGTAACAGGGACAATCAGCCCCAGCATTTT. Translation gives CSASNRDNQPQHF.

This chain joins TRBV2 and TRBJ1-2, with D unresolved. Germline V gene lookup returns CDR1 SNHLY and CDR2 FYNNEI. Trimming removed 3 bases from V and 6 bases from J, with 17 bases in between. There are 15 residues in the CDR3. CDR3 sequence (DNA): TGTGCCAGCAGTGACGTAGCGGCTCTATCCCATGGCTACACCTTC. Protein: CASSDVAALSHGYTF. The full variable domain, with the rest looked up from reference TRBV2 and TRBJ1-2, is EPEVTQTPSHQVTQMGQEVILRCVPISNHLYFYWYRQILGQKVEFLVSFYNNEISEKSEIFDDQFSVERPDGSNFTLKIRSTKLEDSAMYFCASSDVAALSHGYTFGSGTRLTVV.